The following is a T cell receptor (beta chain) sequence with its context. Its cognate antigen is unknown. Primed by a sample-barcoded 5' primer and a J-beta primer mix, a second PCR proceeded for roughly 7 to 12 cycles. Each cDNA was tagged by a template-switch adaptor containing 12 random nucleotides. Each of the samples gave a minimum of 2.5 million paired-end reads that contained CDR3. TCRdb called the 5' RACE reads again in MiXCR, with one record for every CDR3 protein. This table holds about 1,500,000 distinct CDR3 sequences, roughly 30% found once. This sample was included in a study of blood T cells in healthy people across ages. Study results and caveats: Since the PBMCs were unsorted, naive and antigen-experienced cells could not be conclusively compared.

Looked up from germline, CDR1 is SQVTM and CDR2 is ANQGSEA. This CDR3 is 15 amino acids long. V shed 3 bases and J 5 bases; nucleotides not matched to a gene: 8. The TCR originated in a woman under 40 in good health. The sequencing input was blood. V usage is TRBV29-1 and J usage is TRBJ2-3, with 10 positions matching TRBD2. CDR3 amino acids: CSVDPAGGPRDTQYF. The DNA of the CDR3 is TGCAGCGTTGACCCAGCGGGGGGGCCAAGAGATACGCAGTATTTT.